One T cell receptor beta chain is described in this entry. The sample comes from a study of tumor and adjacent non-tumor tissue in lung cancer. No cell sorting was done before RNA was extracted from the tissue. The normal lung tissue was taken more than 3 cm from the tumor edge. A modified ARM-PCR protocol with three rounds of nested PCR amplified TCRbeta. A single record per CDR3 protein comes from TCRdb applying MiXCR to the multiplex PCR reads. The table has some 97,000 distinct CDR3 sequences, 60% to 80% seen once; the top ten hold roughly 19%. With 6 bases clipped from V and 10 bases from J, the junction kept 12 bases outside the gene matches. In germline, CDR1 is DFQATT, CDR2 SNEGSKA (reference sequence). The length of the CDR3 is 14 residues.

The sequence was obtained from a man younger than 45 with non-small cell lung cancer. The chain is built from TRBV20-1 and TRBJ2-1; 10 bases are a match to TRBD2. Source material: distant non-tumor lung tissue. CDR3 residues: CSALTGTSVLEQFF. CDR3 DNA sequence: TGCAGTGCCCTGACCGGGACTAGCGTTCTCGAGCAGTTCTTC.